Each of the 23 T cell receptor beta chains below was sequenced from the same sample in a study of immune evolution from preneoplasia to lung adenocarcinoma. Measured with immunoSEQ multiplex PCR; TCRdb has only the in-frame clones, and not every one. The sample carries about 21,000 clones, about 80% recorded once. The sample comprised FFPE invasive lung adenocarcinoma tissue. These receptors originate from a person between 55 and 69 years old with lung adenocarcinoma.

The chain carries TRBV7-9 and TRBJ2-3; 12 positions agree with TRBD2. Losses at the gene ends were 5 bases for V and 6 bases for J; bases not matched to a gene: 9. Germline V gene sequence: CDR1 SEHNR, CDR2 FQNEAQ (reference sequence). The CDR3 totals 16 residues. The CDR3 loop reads CASSPGLAGSGDTQYF. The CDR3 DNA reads TGTGCCAGCAGCCCCGGACTAGCGGGGTCCGGGGATACGCAGTATTTT.

The CDR3 spells CASSGNDEQYF. CDR3 nucleotide sequence: TGTGCCAGCAGTGGAAACGACGAGCAGTACTTC. The rearrangement joins TRBV5-5 to TRBJ2-7, with unresolved D. Germline V gene data show CDR1 as SGHKS and CDR2 as YYEKEE (reference sequence). This CDR3 comprises 11 residues. Trimming took 5 bases from V and 5 from J, leaving 8 bases between them. The whole variable domain, filled in from reference TRBV5-5 and TRBJ2-7, reads DAGVTQSPTHLIKTRGQQVTLRCSPISGHKSVSWYQQVLGQGPQFIFQYYEKEERGRGNFPDRFSARQFPNYSSELNVNALLLGDSALYLCASSGNDEQYFGPGTRLTVT.

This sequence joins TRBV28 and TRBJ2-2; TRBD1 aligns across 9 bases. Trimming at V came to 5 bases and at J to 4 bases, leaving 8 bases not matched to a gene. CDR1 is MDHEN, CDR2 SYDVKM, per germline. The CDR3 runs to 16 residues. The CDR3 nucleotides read TGTGCCAGCAGTACTAGACAGGGGGTAGGCACCGGGGAGCTGTTTTTT. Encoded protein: CASSTRQGVGTGELFF.

CDR3 in DNA: TGTGCCAGCAGCTTAGTAGGAGGAGGCAGAGGGGGGGGCTGGGCAACGAACACTGAAGCTTTCTTT. It specifies CASSLVGGGRGGGWATNTEAFF. The gene calls are TRBV7-8 and TRBJ1-1, with TRBD1 as a possible D gene (6 bases). Germline V gene sequence: CDR1 SGHVS, CDR2 FQNEAQ. Trimming stripped 1 base from V and 1 base from J, with 31 bases between. The CDR3 runs 22 residues. Full variable domain (remainder filled in from reference TRBV7-8 and TRBJ1-1): GAGVSQSPRYKVAKRGQDVALRCDPISGHVSLFWYQQALGQGPEFLTYFQNEAQLDKSGLPSDRFFAERPEGSVSTLKIQRTQQEDSAVYLCASSLVGGGRGGGWATNTEAFFGQGTRLTVV.

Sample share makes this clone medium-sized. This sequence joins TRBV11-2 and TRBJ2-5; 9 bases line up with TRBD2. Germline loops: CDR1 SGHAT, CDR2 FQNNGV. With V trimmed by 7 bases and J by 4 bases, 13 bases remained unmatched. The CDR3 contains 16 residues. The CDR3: CASTRGREGRGETQYF. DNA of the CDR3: TGTGCCAGCACCCGGGGGCGGGAGGGCCGGGGAGAGACCCAGTACTTC.

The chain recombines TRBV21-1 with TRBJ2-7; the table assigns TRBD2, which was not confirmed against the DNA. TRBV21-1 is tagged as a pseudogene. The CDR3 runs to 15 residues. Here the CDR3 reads CASSCGTSDTYEQYF. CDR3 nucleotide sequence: TGTGCCAGCAGTTGCGGGACTAGCGATACCTACGAGCAGTACTTC.

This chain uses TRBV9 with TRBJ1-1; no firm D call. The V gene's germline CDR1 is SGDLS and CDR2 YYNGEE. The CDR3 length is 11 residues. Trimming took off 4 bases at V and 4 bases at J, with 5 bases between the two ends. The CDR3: CASSPLTEAFF. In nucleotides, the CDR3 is TGTGCCAGCAGCCCTCTCACTGAAGCTTTCTTT.

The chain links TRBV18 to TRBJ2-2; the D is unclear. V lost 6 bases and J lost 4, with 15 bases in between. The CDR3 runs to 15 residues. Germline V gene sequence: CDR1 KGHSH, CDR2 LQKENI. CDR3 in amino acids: CASSLRVPSTGELFF. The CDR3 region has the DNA TGTGCCAGCTCCCTTCGGGTCCCTTCCACCGGGGAGCTGTTTTTT.

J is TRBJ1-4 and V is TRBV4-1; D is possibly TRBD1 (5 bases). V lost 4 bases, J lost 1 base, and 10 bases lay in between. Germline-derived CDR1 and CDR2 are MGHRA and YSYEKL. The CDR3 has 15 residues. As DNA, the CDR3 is TGCGCCAGCAGCCTTTCGACAGTAACTAATGAAAAACTGTTTTTT. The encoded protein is CASSLSTVTNEKLFF.

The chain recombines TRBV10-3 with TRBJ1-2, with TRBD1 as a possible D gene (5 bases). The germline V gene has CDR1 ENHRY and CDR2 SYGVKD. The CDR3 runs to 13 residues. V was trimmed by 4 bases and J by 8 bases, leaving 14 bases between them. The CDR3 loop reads CAISGRQFEGYTF. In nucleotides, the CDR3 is TGTGCCATCAGTGGGAGACAGTTCGAGGGCTACACCTTC.

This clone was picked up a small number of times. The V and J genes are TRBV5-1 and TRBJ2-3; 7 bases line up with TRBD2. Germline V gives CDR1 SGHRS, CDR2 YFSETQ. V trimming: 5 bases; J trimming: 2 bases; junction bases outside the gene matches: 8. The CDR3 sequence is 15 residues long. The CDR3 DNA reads TGCGCCAGCAGACCCAGCGGGAAGGTCACAGATACGCAGTATTTT. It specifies CASRPSGKVTDTQYF.

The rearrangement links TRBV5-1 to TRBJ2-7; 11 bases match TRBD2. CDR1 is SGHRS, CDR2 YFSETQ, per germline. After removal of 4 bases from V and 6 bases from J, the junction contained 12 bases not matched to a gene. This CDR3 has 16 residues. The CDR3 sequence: CASSLTSGRTYGEQYF. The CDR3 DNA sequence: TGCGCCAGCAGCCTTACTAGCGGGAGAACTTACGGCGAGCAGTACTTC.

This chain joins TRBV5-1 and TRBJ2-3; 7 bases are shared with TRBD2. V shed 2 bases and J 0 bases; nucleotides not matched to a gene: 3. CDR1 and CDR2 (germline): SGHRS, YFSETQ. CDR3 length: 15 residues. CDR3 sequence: CASSLTGRSTDTQYF. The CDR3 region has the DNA TGCGCCAGCAGCTTAACCGGGAGGAGCACAGATACGCAGTATTTT.

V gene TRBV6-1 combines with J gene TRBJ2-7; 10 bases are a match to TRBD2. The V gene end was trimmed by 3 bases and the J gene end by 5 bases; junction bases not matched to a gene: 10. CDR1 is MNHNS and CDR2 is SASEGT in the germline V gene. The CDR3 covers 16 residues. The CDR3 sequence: CASSDEREGPRDEQYF. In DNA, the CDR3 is TGTGCCAGCAGTGACGAGCGGGAGGGCCCCCGGGACGAGCAGTACTTC.

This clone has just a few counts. The CDR3 loop is CASSAQRTSGRGTQYF. The CDR3 bases are TGTGCCAGCAGTGCGCAAAGGACTAGCGGTAGGGGGACCCAGTACTTC. J is TRBJ2-5 and V is TRBV2, with TRBD2 matching 10 bases. The germline V gene encodes CDR1 SNHLY and CDR2 FYNNEI. J was trimmed by 7 bases and V by 4 bases; bases with no gene match: 12. The CDR3 loop spans 16 amino acids. Complete variable domain (other parts from reference TRBV2 and TRBJ2-5): EPEVTQTPSHQVTQMGQEVILRCVPISNHLYFYWYRQILGQKVEFLVSFYNNEISEKSEIFDDQFSVERPDGSNFTLKIRSTKLEDSAMYFCASSAQRTSGRGTQYFGPGTRLLVL.

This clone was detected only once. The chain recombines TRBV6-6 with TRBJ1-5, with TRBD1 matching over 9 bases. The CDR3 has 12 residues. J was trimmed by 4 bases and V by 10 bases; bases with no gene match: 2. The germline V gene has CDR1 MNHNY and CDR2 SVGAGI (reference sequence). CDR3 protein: CATGQGNQPQHF. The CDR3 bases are TGTGCCACCGGACAGGGGAATCAGCCCCAGCATTTT.

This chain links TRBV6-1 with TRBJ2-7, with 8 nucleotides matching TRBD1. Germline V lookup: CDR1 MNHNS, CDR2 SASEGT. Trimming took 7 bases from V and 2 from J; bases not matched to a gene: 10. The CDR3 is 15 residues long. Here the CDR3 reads CASTSQGAGTYEQYF. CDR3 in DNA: TGTGCCAGCACCTCCCAGGGGGCAGGGACCTACGAGCAGTACTTC.

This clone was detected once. CDR3 sequence: CASGTSGSIYEQYF. The CDR3 region has the DNA TGTGCCAGCGGGACTAGCGGGAGTATCTACGAGCAGTACTTC. The chain recombines TRBV28 with TRBJ2-7; 14 bases align to TRBD2. From germline, CDR1 is MDHEN and CDR2 SYDVKM. J gave up 3 bases and V 8 bases, and 3 bases lay outside the gene matches. The CDR3 sequence is 14 residues long. Full variable domain (missing parts from reference TRBV28 and TRBJ2-7): DVKVTQSSRYLVKRTGEKVFLECVQDMDHENMFWYRQDPGLGLRLIYFSYDVKMKEKGDIPEGYSVSREKKERFSLILESASTNQTSMYLCASGTSGSIYEQYFGPGTRLTVT.

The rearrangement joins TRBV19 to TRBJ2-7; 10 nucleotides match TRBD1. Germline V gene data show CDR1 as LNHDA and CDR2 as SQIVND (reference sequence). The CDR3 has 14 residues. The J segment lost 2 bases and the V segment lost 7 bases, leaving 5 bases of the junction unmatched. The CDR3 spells CASMTGGFPYEQYF. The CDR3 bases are TGTGCCAGTATGACAGGGGGCTTCCCCTACGAGCAGTACTTC.

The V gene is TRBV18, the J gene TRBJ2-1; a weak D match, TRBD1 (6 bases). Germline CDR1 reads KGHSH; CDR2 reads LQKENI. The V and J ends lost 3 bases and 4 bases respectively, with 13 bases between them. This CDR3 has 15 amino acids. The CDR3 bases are TGTGCCAGCTCACCGGGGGCGGGTACGTACAATGAGCAGTTCTTC. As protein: CASSPGAGTYNEQFF.

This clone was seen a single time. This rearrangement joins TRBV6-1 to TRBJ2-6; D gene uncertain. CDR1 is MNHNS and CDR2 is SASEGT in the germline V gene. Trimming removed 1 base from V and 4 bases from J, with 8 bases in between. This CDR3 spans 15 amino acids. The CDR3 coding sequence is TGTGCCAGCAGTGAAGACGGTACCGGGGCCAACGTCCTGACTTTC. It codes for CASSEDGTGANVLTF.

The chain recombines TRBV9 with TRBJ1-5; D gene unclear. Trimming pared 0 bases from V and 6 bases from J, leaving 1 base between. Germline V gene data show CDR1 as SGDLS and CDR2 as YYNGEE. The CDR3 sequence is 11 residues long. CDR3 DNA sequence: TGTGCCAGCAGCGTAGTTCAGCCCCAGCATTTT. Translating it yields CASSVVQPQHF.

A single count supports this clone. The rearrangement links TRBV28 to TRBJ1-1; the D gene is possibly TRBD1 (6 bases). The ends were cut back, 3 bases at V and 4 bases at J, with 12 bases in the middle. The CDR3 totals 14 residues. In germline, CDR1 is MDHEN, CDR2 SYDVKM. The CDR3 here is CASSLGGQSTEAFF. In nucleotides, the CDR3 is TGTGCCAGCAGTTTGGGGGGGCAGAGCACTGAAGCTTTCTTT.